This T cell receptor (beta chain) was found in a study of cytomegalovirus exposure and HLA in healthy donors (dated by TCRdb to 2015 to 2018). Turning to the overall study: In an earlier analysis of 450 to 750 of the donors, 276 Gb of sequence data and 117 million unique TCR beta sequences from 180 million or so T cells were reported. Roughly 300 gigabases of sequencing data and tens of millions of unique TCR sequences were included in an early release covering roughly 600 HLA-typed donors. Of the roughly 410 genotyped donors, approximately 80% were placed in the genetic ancestry cluster associated with self-reported Caucasian donors. The study was designed to test whether signatures of past pathogen exposure could be identified by cataloging public T cell receptors. The study used immunosequencing to profile the T cell repertoires of 600 to 850 subjects and linked those repertoires to cytomegalovirus serostatus. In addition to the first cohort of hundreds of subjects, a separate validation cohort of 100 to 150 different subjects was used. High-throughput TCR immunosequencing, statistical association of individual TCRs with disease status, and machine learning were combined to predict cytomegalovirus infection status. To study patterns of TCR occurrence, a later analysis re-analyzed previously published TCR beta repertoires from around 700 donors and added high-resolution HLA genotyping. In the later analysis, no new phenotypic data were used to find candidate immune exposures; instead, reliance was placed on TCR beta sequences and their occurrence across donors. To decide whether each TCR beta V gene segment behaved as functional or pseudogenic, an earlier analysis of several hundred of the donors relied on high-throughput TCR beta sequencing. Donor age, sex, ethnicity and CMV serostatus were compiled alongside the repertoire data. A later genetic analysis used genome-wide SNP genotypes for about 65% of the roughly 700 donors, treating that subset as a discovery cohort. All discovery cohort repertoires had been generated on a single sequencing platform. HLA typing covered class I and class II loci at four-digit resolution. The number of typed donors differed by locus: about 629-630 for A, B, C, DRB1 and DQB1; some 500 for DQA1; approximately 600 for DPA1; and about 450 for DPB1. About five DR-DQ haplotypes were treated as single units for association and clustering because of strong linkage in the cohort. On average, roughly 240,000 unique TCR beta nucleotide sequences were sequenced per donor among more than 350 genotyped donors of the cohort, with roughly 18% of those sequences being non-productive. Overall study results and their limits: At a false discovery rate of 0.05, a later analysis linked 15,000 to 20,000 TCR beta sequences to specific HLA alleles. The only immune exposure information available for the cohort was CMV serostatus. The cohort was sequenced for TCR beta chains only, and without alpha or paired-chain data the features that could be detected were limited. Some IMGT-functional V segments, including TRBV6-2 and TRBV6-3, could not be told apart with the 87-base-pair reads, so those segments were excluded. Correlated functional status among segregating V segments might be attributable to linkage disequilibrium, but an unknown experimental factor could not be ruled out. An association between a missense DCLRE1C variant and V-gene and J-gene trimming of TCR beta chains was found in a later genetic analysis and replicated in an independent cohort. Broadly in line with IMGT annotations, most TCR beta V segments showed up in productive rearrangements about 87% or about 30% of the time in an earlier analysis of under 700 of the donors. In a later analysis, several top co-occurrence clusters were reported to appear linked to parvovirus B19, influenza, CMV and Epstein-Barr virus. The sequencing pipeline was judged likely to have produced a cluster of highly shared sequence variants as a technical artifact. Because HLA typing was unavailable for some donors at each locus, only the typed subset was used in association tests. It was suggested by the authors that the approach could potentially be generalized to other disease states and immunological phenotypes. Three of the identified cytomegalovirus-associated TCR beta chains were confirmed in vitro to be specific for cytomegalovirus antigens. A further reported finding was that TCR beta sequences accurately predicted the HLA-A and HLA-B alleles for most subjects in the first cohort. According to a later analysis, most CMV-associated TCR beta chains appeared to be HLA-restricted, and the HLA associations seemed to be driven largely by CMV exposure. The study listed 164 TCR beta chains as associated with cytomegalovirus. According to a later genetic analysis, donors in an Asian-associated ancestry cluster had fewer N-insertions in productive TCRs than the approximately 690-donor mean. Assigning TCR associations to individual alleles was difficult when HLA alleles, especially DR and DQ, strongly co-occurred. A later analysis found that TCR association rates varied across HLA loci, with DRB1 alleles showing the most associated TCRs and HLA-C alleles the fewest. Fewer than 20 rarely observed V segments, including chromosome 9 orphons, were excluded from the earlier analysis of about 600 of the donors because counts were too low. The presence/absence analyses assumed that sequencing depth was roughly uniform across donors, and that assumption may not be true. In a later analysis, HLA-associated TCR beta chains were found to be more clonally expanded and to have lower generation probabilities than equally common non-associated chains. In both the original and validation cohorts, the classifier was reported to diagnose cytomegalovirus status with high specificity and sensitivity. Across donors, most TCR sequences were observed very rarely, whereas some public TCRs were present in many individuals.

The sample holds a few counts of this clone. What antigen it recognizes has not been identified. One base away there is no much larger clone; base qualities are not given. The junction carries 6 bases between V and J, which are trimmed by 3 bases and 1 base respectively. CDR1 MNHNS and CDR2 SASEGT were looked up in the germline V gene. The CDR3 runs 13 residues from the cysteine to the phenylalanine. Only the CDR3 DNA is retained, 39 bases long and in frame from the first base. The cohort comprised fewer than 700 healthy bone marrow donors. At the time of sampling, every cohort member was nominally healthy, though immune exposures that went unrecorded were likely present. The donor was CMV seropositive and was included in the group of some 290 seropositive cohort members. Each donor provided a peripheral blood sample, and peripheral blood mononuclear cells were used for TCR beta sequencing. The Qiagen DNeasy Blood Extraction Kit was used to extract genomic DNA from the blood cell samples.

Preparation of the library involved the immunoSEQ multiplex PCR assay. A mixture of 60 forward primers for TCR Vbeta segments and 13 reverse primers for TCR Jbeta segments was used in the multiplex PCR. Amplification of the CDR3 region of rearranged TCR beta genes was performed with a multiplex PCR assay on genomic DNA. The Illumina HiSeq System was used to sequence the amplified TCR beta libraries as 87-base-pair reads. The paper's data handling went like this. In a later analysis, tens of millions of unique TCR beta chains were counted across the approximately 670 repertoires, and some 10 million of these chains were shared by at least two donors. Raw reads were error-corrected and collapsed into unique sequences with a nearest-neighbor algorithm that merged closely related sequences to remove PCR and sequencing errors. To assign V, D and J gene segments, CDR3 sequences were aligned to IMGT reference sequences. For a sequence to be retained, a match of at least six nucleotides was required to both a V gene segment and a J gene segment. A rearrangement was called productive if the CDR3 had no stop codons and remained in frame with V and J, and every other rearrangement was called non-productive. Following IMGT convention, CDR3 was defined as the stretch from the second conserved V-encoded cysteine to the conserved J-encoded phenylalanine. The earlier analysis of 587 of the donors excluded sequences that lacked an unambiguous match to a single V gene segment. In an earlier analysis of approximately 590 of the donors, a V segment was called functional when productive rearrangements were above 56.7%, and segregating when the standard deviation between donors exceeded 5%. A statistical classification framework was developed to diagnose cytomegalovirus status using the catalog of TCR beta chain sequences. In a later analysis, V and J genes were assigned by comparing TCR nucleotide sequences against IMGT/GENE-DB human TR gene sequences. The TCRdist pipeline was used in a later analysis to assign CDR3 sequences and most-parsimonious VDJ recombination scenarios. A later analysis defined each TCR beta chain by its CDR3 amino acid sequence plus V-gene family, and excluded reads lacking a unique V-gene family. In a later analysis, several hundred highly shared, low-generation-probability nucleotide sequences were removed to address suspected cross-contamination and a sequencing artifact. In a later analysis, a clonal expansion index for each public chain was calculated from normalized within-repertoire ranks of inferred template counts. Generation probabilities in a later analysis came from a VDJ recombination model fitted to out-of-frame rearrangements, and those results were checked against IGoR. A later analysis scored TCR-TCR, TCR-HLA and TCR-CMV co-occurrence with hypergeometric tests, applying a repertoire-size bias correction to TCR pairs. In a later analysis, false discovery rates were estimated by permuting HLA or CMV assignments 20 times. In a later analysis, co-occurring TCRs were grouped using DBSCAN, and TCRdist sequence similarity was added for clustering within HLA-allele-positive subsets. Repertoires with fewer than 30,000 or more than 120,000 public chains, plus five repertoires with anomalous nucleotide sharing, were excluded from co-occurrence clustering. This is the immuneACCESS table as TCRdb keeps it, with only in-frame sequences that have V and J called. A part of the clones is gone; compared with another copy, unresolved V genes explain less than half, and the rest is unexplained. V and J calls and clone size follow that table, whereas D and trimming were derived from the DNA. In all, the sample holds over 200,000 clones, and 70% of those were seen once. The ten largest account for around 3% of the sample.

This chain joins TRBV6-1 to TRBJ1-1; a confident D gene designation cannot be given. This clonotype was obtained from a man aged 40-49 years in good health and CMV-seropositive. Sequenced: PBMCs. The bases are TGTGCCAGCAGTGACAGCGGGAACACTGAAGCTTTCTTT. Translated, it gives CASSDSGNTEAFF.